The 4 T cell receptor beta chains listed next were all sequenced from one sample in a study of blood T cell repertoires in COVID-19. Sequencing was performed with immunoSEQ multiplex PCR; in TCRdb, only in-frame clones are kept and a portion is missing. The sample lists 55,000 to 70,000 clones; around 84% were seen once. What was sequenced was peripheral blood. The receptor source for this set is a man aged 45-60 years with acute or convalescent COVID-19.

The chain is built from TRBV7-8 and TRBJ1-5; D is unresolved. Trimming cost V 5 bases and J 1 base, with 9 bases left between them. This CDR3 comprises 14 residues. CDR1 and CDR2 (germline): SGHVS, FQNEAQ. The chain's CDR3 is CASSPQQSNQPQHF. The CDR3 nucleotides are TGTGCCAGCAGCCCTCAACAGAGCAATCAGCCCCAGCATTTT.

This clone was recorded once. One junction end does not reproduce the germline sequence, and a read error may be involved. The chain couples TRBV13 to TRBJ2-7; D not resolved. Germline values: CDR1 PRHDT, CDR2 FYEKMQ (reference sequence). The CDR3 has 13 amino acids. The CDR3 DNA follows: TGTGCCAGCAGCTTAGGCTTTACATCTCCCCCCTCCTTC. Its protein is CASSLGFTSPPSF.

In DNA form, the CDR3 reads TGCGCCAGCAGCCCTGGGGGAGGGCCGAGTGGGCAAGAGACCCAGTACTTC. It yields the protein CASSPGGGPSGQETQYF. V is TRBV5-1 and J is TRBJ2-5, with TRBD2 identical over 7 bases. The junction had 14 bases not matched to a gene; V was cut back by 4 bases and J by 2 bases. Germline CDR1 reads SGHRS; CDR2 reads YFSETQ. This CDR3 is 17 amino acids long.

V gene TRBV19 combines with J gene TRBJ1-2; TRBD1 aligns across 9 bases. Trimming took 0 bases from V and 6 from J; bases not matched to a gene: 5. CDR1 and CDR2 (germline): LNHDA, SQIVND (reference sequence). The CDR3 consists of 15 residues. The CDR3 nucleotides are TGTGCCAGTAGTATAGATATCACAGGGGGCCATGGCTACACCTTC. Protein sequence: CASSIDITGGHGYTF.